This T cell receptor beta chain is drawn from a study of blood T cell repertoires in COVID-19 (TCRdb year 2020). Study-wide context: Samples covering the acute and convalescent phases of COVID-19 were provided by collaborators in the United States, Italy and Spain. The prospective study material was composed of cDNA or gDNA derived from T cells, B-cell-depleted T cells, or PBMCs. Subjects who had been exposed to COVID-19, were actively infected with it, or had recovered from it provided the deeply sampled blood TCRbeta repertoires that made up the dataset. The repertoires were released in a freely available public database intended as a resource for research on the immune response to SARS-CoV-2. The samples were drawn from the first 160 participants of the ongoing ImmuneRACE study and from 1,200 or so subjects provided by 6 global collaborators. A de-identified subject ID, COVID-19 status, age in years and sex were almost always included in the sample metadata. Where HLA class I and class II types were available, the types were taken from metadata supplied by the sample provider, not from assay-based typing. Summary of the overall study and its limitations: The amount of clinical and demographic metadata varied by source and participant and was provided uncurated.

TCRbeta CDR3 regions were amplified from genomic DNA using the immunoSEQ Assay, a bias-controlled multiplex PCR. As for how the authors treated the data: Within the assay, amplification of reference gene primers was used to estimate how many nucleated cells each sample contained. Sequence reads were collapsed and filtered to measure the absolute abundance of every unique TCRbeta CDR3 rearrangement. For each sample, productive Simpson clonality was calculated as the square root of Simpson's diversity index over productive rearrangements. TCRdb re-hosts the immuneACCESS table, in-frame sequences only. Its copies lack some clones; in the studies checked, an unresolved V gene accounts for under half of them, and the cause for the rest is not known. Clone size and the V and J calls come from that table; the DNA yielded D and trimming. This sample comprises 200,000 to 300,000 clones, approximately 83% of them detected only once. 1.5% to 2% of the sample comes from the top ten.

Trimming removed 4 bases from V and 1 base from J; the gene matches leave 10 bases unexplained. CDR1 and CDR2, per the germline V gene, are SGHRS and YFSETQ. The CDR3, cysteine through phenylalanine, is 16 amino acids long. The kept DNA is CDR3 alone, 48 bases in frame from the first base. Samples from volunteer blood donors who had recovered from COVID-19 were contributed by a second Seattle source. The collaborating institutions used their own protocols to collect whole blood in K2EDTA tubes. Collaborator samples were shipped for TCRbeta analysis as frozen whole blood, isolated PBMCs, or DNA extracted from either sample type. Notes on this clone: Which antigen it targets is not known. Qualities for individual bases were not recorded, and no much larger clone is one base off.

The sequence derives from a man aged 25-45 years who had recovered from COVID-19. Sequenced input: peripheral blood. Recombination connected TRBV5-1 to TRBJ1-1, and 7 junctional nucleotides match TRBD1. The nucleotide sequence reads as follows: TGCGCCAGCAGCCCCGGGACAGCGATTCCGAACACTGAAGCTTTCTTT. Translated, this is CASSPGTAIPNTEAFF.